The 30 T cell receptor beta chains below were found in one sample sequenced in a study of shared clonotypes between healthy human individuals. Sequencing used immunoSEQ multiplex PCR; TCRdb keeps in-frame clones, though not all of them. The sample holds millions of clones; over 85% are singletons and the top ten take 0.13% to 0.15%. Material: naive CD4+ T cells sorted from blood. Subset given: CD45RA+ positively selected. All receptors come from a man aged 18 to 30 in good health.

In this sample, this clone turned up once. The chain carries TRBV5-1 and TRBJ1-1; 9 nucleotides match TRBD1. The CDR3 spans 13 residues. V gave up 0 bases and J gave up 11 bases; unmatched junction bases: 5. Per germline, CDR1 SGHRS and CDR2 YFSETQ. The CDR3 sequence is CASSLDRGPGAFF. DNA for the CDR3: TGCGCCAGCAGCTTGGACAGGGGGCCGGGGGCTTTCTTT.

V usage is TRBV15 and J usage is TRBJ2-4, with 8 bases aligning to TRBD2. The CDR3 is made up of 14 amino acids. Germline V gives CDR1 LNHNV, CDR2 YYDKDF (reference sequence). Trimming took 4 bases from V and 8 from J; bases not matched to a gene: 7. This CDR3 reads CATSITSGYDIQYF. The CDR3 bases are TGTGCCACCAGCATCACTAGCGGTTACGACATTCAGTACTTC.

The rearrangement uses TRBV27 and TRBJ2-7; D unresolved. The V gene lost 6 bases and the J gene lost 2 bases, with 17 bases spanning the gap. Germline CDR1 is MNHEY and CDR2 is SMNVEV (reference sequence). The CDR3 is 15 residues long. The CDR3 DNA reads TGTGCCAGCAGGGGCGGAAACCTATTAACCTACGAGCAGTACTTC. Translated, it gives CASRGGNLLTYEQYF.

The chain is built from TRBV5-1 and TRBJ2-7; 7 bases align to TRBD1. The germline gives CDR1 SGHRS, CDR2 YFSETQ. This CDR3 has 16 residues. With V trimmed by 1 base and J by 0 bases, 7 bases remained unmatched. This chain's CDR3 is CASSLNTGQYSYEQYF. CDR3 DNA: TGCGCCAGCAGCTTGAACACGGGACAGTACTCCTACGAGCAGTACTTC.

V gene TRBV6-6 combines with J gene TRBJ1-4; D remains ambiguous. CDR1 and CDR2 (germline): MNHNY, SVGAGI (reference sequence). The CDR3 length is 13 residues. The V end was cut by 6 bases, the J end by 4 bases, with 9 bases between. For the CDR3, the DNA is TGTGCCAGCAGCCCGTCCCTTAATGAAAAACTGTTTTTT. It translates to CASSPSLNEKLFF.

V usage is TRBV7-9 and J usage is TRBJ2-7; TRBD1 aligns across 7 bases. CDR1 SEHNR and CDR2 FQNEAQ come from the germline V gene (reference sequence). The CDR3 has 13 residues. V dropped 3 bases and J dropped 7; count of bases not matched to a gene: 6. This CDR3 is CASSFLSQGEQYF. For the CDR3, the DNA is TGTGCCAGCAGCTTCCTTTCACAGGGGGAGCAGTACTTC.

The table lists this clone with a few counts. The genes are TRBV6-6 and TRBJ1-5, with D hard to call. The CDR3 consists of 14 residues. Trimming left V 2 bases short and J 6 bases short, with 11 bases between. The germline V gene encodes CDR1 MNHNY and CDR2 SVGAGI (reference sequence). CDR3 DNA sequence: TGTGCCAGCAGTTACGATGGTACTAGTCAGCCCCAGCATTTT. Residues: CASSYDGTSQPQHF.

This clone was detected only once. V and J are TRBV9 and TRBJ2-5, with TRBD2 identical over 10 bases. Looked up from germline, CDR1 is SGDLS and CDR2 is YYNGEE. V shed 3 bases, J shed 5 bases, and the junction held 10 bases outside the gene matches. The CDR3 sequence is 16 residues long. CDR3 sequence: CASSASGGAGRETQYF. The DNA of the CDR3 is TGTGCCAGCAGCGCGAGCGGGGGGGCCGGACGGGAGACCCAGTACTTC.

Comment on this clone: The junction departs from germline at one end; a sequencing error may be responsible. This chain links TRBV5-1 with TRBJ2-3; TRBD1 might be the D (6 bases). This CDR3 has 14 residues. Germline V gene lookup returns CDR1 SGHRS and CDR2 YFSETQ. CDR3 residues: CASRLDSLTDTQYF. The CDR3 DNA reads TGCGCCAGCAGGTTGGACAGTCTCACAGATACGCAGTATTTT.

The genes are TRBV5-6 and TRBJ2-5; 10 bases map to TRBD2. The CDR3 length is 18 residues. Per germline, CDR1 SGHDT and CDR2 YYEEEE. V lost 4 bases, J lost 5 bases, and 17 bases stayed unmatched. The CDR3 sequence: CASSPNRGASGGAETQYF. The CDR3, as DNA: TGTGCCAGCAGCCCAAACCGGGGGGCTAGCGGGGGAGCGGAGACCCAGTACTTC.

This clone has only one observation. This chain connects TRBV6-5 to TRBJ2-2, with D perhaps being TRBD1 or TRBD2 (5 bases each). CDR1 and CDR2 (germline): MNHEY, SVGAGI. The V end lost 2 bases, the J end lost 7 bases, and 11 bases lay between the germline ends. This CDR3 comprises 14 residues. In DNA form, the CDR3 reads TGTGCCAGCAGTTACGGGACGCTGGGCGGGGAGCTGTTTTTT. It is translated as CASSYGTLGGELFF.

As regards this clone: This sample also contains other DNA sequences that code for the same CDR3. This chain uses TRBV9 with TRBJ2-5; D might be TRBD2 (6 bases). CDR3 length: 14 residues. Germline lookup yields CDR1 SGDLS and CDR2 YYNGEE. V was clipped by 0 bases and J by 2 bases, with 8 bases between them. The CDR3 coding sequence is TGTGCCAGCAGCGTAGGTGCGGGGCAAGAGACCCAGTACTTC. It encodes CASSVGAGQETQYF.

The CDR3 DNA is TGTGCCAGCAGGGCCGGGACTAGCGGGAGGGGAGTGCAGTTCTTC. As protein: CASRAGTSGRGVQFF. V gene TRBV6-4 combines with J gene TRBJ2-1; TRBD2 agrees at 16 bases. With V trimmed by 6 bases and J by 12 bases, 8 bases remained unmatched. CDR1 and CDR2 from the germline V gene are MRHNA and SNTAGT. CDR3 length: 15 residues.

V usage is TRBV29-1 and J usage is TRBJ2-5; D gene uncertain. The CDR3 totals 13 residues. Germline V lookup: CDR1 SQVTM, CDR2 ANQGSEA. The germline V and J ends were trimmed by 4 bases and 2 bases, with 11 bases remaining between them. CDR3 nucleotide sequence: TGCAGCGTTGGAACAGAATATCAAGAGACCCAGTACTTC. This encodes CSVGTEYQETQYF.

The chain uses TRBV5-8 and TRBJ1-5; no clear D gene. Trimming left V 0 bases short and J 2 bases short, with 21 bases between. The CDR3 contains 19 residues. Germline V lookup: CDR1 SGHTS, CDR2 YDEGEE. CDR3 loop: CASSLVFGVAGRGNQPQHF. CDR3 bases: TGTGCCAGCAGCTTGGTATTCGGGGTCGCGGGAAGGGGCAATCAGCCCCAGCATTTT.

The chain combines TRBV5-1 with TRBJ1-1; no definite D call. Trimming cost V 0 bases and J 6 bases, with 12 bases left between them. CDR3 length: 14 residues. CDR1 is SGHRS and CDR2 is YFSETQ in the germline V gene. CDR3 amino acids: CASSLEVSLPEAFF. CDR3 nucleotides: TGCGCCAGCAGCTTGGAGGTGTCTCTGCCTGAAGCTTTCTTT.

The chain links TRBV7-9 to TRBJ2-5; 8 bases are a match to TRBD1. Trimming at V came to 3 bases and at J to 5 bases, leaving 8 bases not matched to a gene. The CDR3 extends over 15 amino acids. Germline V gives CDR1 SEHNR, CDR2 FQNEAQ (reference sequence). CDR3 coding DNA: TGTGCCAGCAGCTTCCTACAGGGGGTATTTGAGACCCAGTACTTC. It yields the protein CASSFLQGVFETQYF.

In its sample, this clone was seen once. This chain uses TRBV21-1 with TRBJ2-5; no check of the table's D call, TRBD2, against the DNA was made. TRBV21-1 is noted as a pseudogene. The CDR3 spans 16 residues. This chain's CDR3 is CASSKRQDYKKETQYF. The CDR3 DNA reads as TGTGCCAGCAGCAAACGGCAGGACTACAAGAAGGAGACCCAGTACTTC.

On this clone: The sample carries other DNA sequences with the same CDR3. The CDR3 DNA sequence: TGTGCCTGGAGTAGGCCCTACGAGCAGTACTTC. Its translation is CAWSRPYEQYF. The V and J genes are TRBV30 and TRBJ2-7; unclear D gene. There are 11 residues in the CDR3. The V gene's germline CDR1 is GTSNPN and CDR2 SVGIG (reference sequence). V lost 2 bases and J 2 bases, leaving 4 bases between the germline ends. The complete variable domain, with remaining parts taken from reference TRBV30 and TRBJ2-7, reads SQTIHQWPATLVQPVGSPLSLECTVEGTSNPNLYWYRQAAGRGLQLLFYSVGIGQISSEVPQNLSASRPQDRQFILSSKKLLLSDSGFYLCAWSRPYEQYFGPGTRLTVT.

This chain connects TRBV30 to TRBJ2-6; tentatively, D is TRBD1 (6 bases). CDR3 length equals 17 residues. From germline, CDR1 is GTSNPN and CDR2 SVGIG (reference sequence). Trimming pared 0 bases from V and 0 bases from J, leaving 12 bases between. CDR3 nucleotides: TGTGCCTGGAGTGTACGGAAGGGGGACTCTGGGGCCAACGTCCTGACTTTC. Protein: CAWSVRKGDSGANVLTF.

The sample holds one count of this clone. J is TRBJ2-7 and V is TRBV6-1; D gene unclear. The V and J ends lost 1 base and 1 base respectively, with 8 bases between them. There are 14 residues in the CDR3. CDR1 MNHNS and CDR2 SASEGT come from the germline V gene. The CDR3 DNA reads as TGTGCCAGCAGTGAAGAACGGCCATCCTACGAGCAGTACTTC. This codes for CASSEERPSYEQYF.

The chain carries TRBV30 and TRBJ2-3; no firm D call. V shed 6 bases and J shed 0 bases, with 4 bases lying between them. This CDR3 spans 11 amino acids. Germline V gene lookup returns CDR1 GTSNPN and CDR2 SVGIG (reference sequence). CDR3 loop: CACGSTDTQYF. CDR3 coding DNA: TGTGCCTGCGGGAGCACAGATACGCAGTATTTT.

This clone appeared once. The V gene is TRBV19, the J gene TRBJ1-5, with D maybe TRBD1 (6 bases). The germline CDR1 and CDR2 sequences are LNHDA and SQIVND (reference sequence). This CDR3 is 15 amino acids long. The V end was cut by 7 bases, the J end by 1 base, with 14 bases between. CDR3 coding DNA: TGTGCCAGTAAACAGGGAAAAGCGAGCAATCAGCCCCAGCATTTT. Translating gives CASKQGKASNQPQHF.

The chain carries TRBV15 and TRBJ2-3; 16 bases agree with TRBD2. Germline CDR1 reads LNHNV; CDR2 reads YYDKDF (reference sequence). The J segment lost 5 bases and the V segment lost 3 bases, leaving 2 bases of the junction unmatched. This CDR3 region has 16 residues. The chain's CDR3 is CATSRGTSGREDTQYF. In DNA, the CDR3 is TGTGCCACCAGCAGGGGGACTAGCGGGAGGGAAGATACGCAGTATTTT.

This clone was recorded only once. The CDR3 DNA is TGTGCCAGCAGTGCCGGGACCCACACCTTC. Protein product: CASSAGTHTF. The rearrangement uses TRBV6-6 and TRBJ1-2; possible D gene TRBD1, 5 bases. The CDR3 extends over 10 amino acids. Deletions cut 5 bases from V and 12 bases from J, with 10 bases between. The V gene's germline CDR1 is MNHNY and CDR2 SVGAGI (reference sequence).

This chain connects TRBV4-3 to TRBJ2-3; TRBD2 matches at 7 bases. The germline V gene has CDR1 LGHNA and CDR2 YSLEER. Unmatched junction bases numbered 6, after V lost 0 bases and J lost 6 bases. The CDR3 is 15 residues long. DNA of the CDR3: TGCGCCAGCAGCCAAGAGAAGACTAGCTGGGATACGCAGTATTTT. This gives the protein CASSQEKTSWDTQYF.

This chain links TRBV30 with TRBJ2-1, with D hard to call. CDR1 and CDR2 from the germline V gene are GTSNPN and SVGIG (reference sequence). The V end lost 0 bases, the J end lost 5 bases, and 11 bases lay between the germline ends. The CDR3 covers 14 residues. DNA of the CDR3: TGTGCCTGGAGTGTTAGGGCAGGAAACAATGAGCAGTTCTTC. Translated, it gives CAWSVRAGNNEQFF.

The V gene is TRBV5-1, the J gene TRBJ2-1; D is undetermined. Germline CDR1 SGHRS, CDR2 YFSETQ. V shed 0 bases and J shed 8 bases, with 12 bases lying between them. This CDR3 comprises 14 residues. Here the CDR3 reads CASSLELAWHEQFF. DNA of the CDR3: TGCGCCAGCAGCTTGGAATTAGCTTGGCATGAGCAGTTCTTC.

Points on this clone: A junction boundary mismatches the germline segment, possibly from a read error. CDR3 residues: CASSVATHGDF. The CDR3 DNA sequence: TGTGCCAGCAGCGTAGCTACCCATGGGGACTTC. The chain is built from TRBV9 and TRBJ2-7, with D hard to call. The CDR3 totals 11 residues. CDR1 and CDR2 (germline): SGDLS, YYNGEE.

The J gene is TRBJ1-2, the V gene TRBV5-4, with D perhaps TRBD1 (6 bases). Trimming left V 0 bases short and J 7 bases short, with 10 bases between. Germline V gene sequence: CDR1 SGHNT, CDR2 YYREEE (reference sequence). The CDR3 length is 13 residues. CDR3: CASSLGGGPGYTF. The CDR3 region has the DNA TGTGCCAGCAGCTTGGGCGGGGGGCCTGGCTACACCTTC.